A single sample is the source of the 21 T cell receptor beta chains below, sequenced in a study of response to subunit inactivated influenza vaccine. TCRdb reprocessed the RT-PCR reads with MiXCR, giving one entry per CDR3 protein. Of just under 250,000 distinct CDR3 sequences listed, 9% to 15% are singletons. The sequenced sample was non-naive T cells sorted from PBMCs, obtained around two weeks before vaccination. The receptors come from a man in his forties or fifties who received an inactivated influenza vaccine.

This clonotype appeared a few times. The chain has TRBV10-3 and TRBJ2-3; 9 nucleotides match TRBD2. The V gene end was trimmed by 10 bases and the J gene end by 2 bases; junction bases not matched to a gene: 10. The CDR3 is made up of 15 amino acids. CDR1 is ENHRY and CDR2 is SYGVKD in the germline V gene. CDR3 sequence reads: CATAPLAGLTDTQYF. The CDR3 bases are TGTGCCACCGCCCCCCTAGCGGGGCTCACAGATACGCAGTATTTT.

This clonotype was recorded a few times. V is TRBV4-2 and J is TRBJ2-2, with TRBD2 identical over 9 bases. This CDR3 is built from 17 residues. Germline trimming cut 1 base from V and 5 bases from J; bases unmatched to any gene: 8. Germline V lookup: CDR1 LGHNA, CDR2 YNFKEQ. CDR3 residues: CASSQVPAGGRTGELFF. CDR3 bases: TGTGCCAGCAGCCAAGTTCCAGCGGGGGGAAGAACCGGGGAGCTGTTTTTT.

The genes are TRBV19 and TRBJ2-7, with 11 bases aligning to TRBD2. Germline assignment: CDR1 LNHDA and CDR2 SQIVND (reference sequence). V lost 4 bases to trimming and J lost 7 bases; unmatched junction nucleotides: 9. The CDR3 totals 15 residues. The CDR3 DNA is TGTGCCAGTAGTACCATAGCGGGAGGGCCTCTGGAGCAGTACTTC. Translation gives CASSTIAGGPLEQYF.

This sequence joins TRBV7-9 and TRBJ2-7; 9 nucleotides match TRBD2. From germline, CDR1 is SEHNR and CDR2 FQNEAQ (reference sequence). CDR3 length: 15 amino acids. The V and J ends lost 2 bases and 0 bases, in that order; junction bases with no gene match: 2. This CDR3 is CASSLQLAGSYEQYF. CDR3 in DNA: TGTGCCAGCAGCTTACAACTAGCGGGCTCCTACGAGCAGTACTTC.

This clonotype has just a few counts. The chain joins TRBV2 to TRBJ2-7; 12 bases line up with TRBD1. The V gene end was trimmed by 6 bases and the J gene end by 3 bases; junction bases not matched to a gene: 6. The CDR3 extends over 15 amino acids. Germline V gene sequence: CDR1 SNHLY, CDR2 FYNNEI. This chain's CDR3 is CASRRDRGPGYEQYF. In DNA, the CDR3 is TGTGCCAGCAGAAGGGACAGGGGGCCTGGCTACGAGCAGTACTTC.

V gene TRBV5-1 combines with J gene TRBJ2-7; 7 bases line up with TRBD2. CDR1 is SGHRS, CDR2 YFSETQ, per germline. The length of the CDR3 is 16 residues. V was clipped by 7 bases and J by 1 base; unmatched bases: 14. The CDR3 spells CASGSGTAGASYEQYF. The CDR3 nucleotides read TGCGCCAGCGGGTCAGGTACGGCGGGAGCTTCCTACGAGCAGTACTTC.

This chain joins TRBV11-2 and TRBJ2-3; 16 bases agree with TRBD2. Trimming took 5 bases from V and 0 from J; bases not matched to a gene: 5. This CDR3 is 18 amino acids long. CDR1 SGHAT and CDR2 FQNNGV come from the germline V gene. The CDR3 sequence is CASSLVGLAGGSTDTQYF. The CDR3 bases are TGTGCCAGCAGCCTCGTGGGACTAGCGGGGGGGAGCACAGATACGCAGTATTTT. The whole variable domain, filled in from reference TRBV11-2 and TRBJ2-3, reads EAGVAQSPRYKIIEKRQSVAFWCNPISGHATLYWYQQILGQGPKLLIQFQNNGVVDDSQLPKDRFSAERLKGVDSTLKIQPAKLEDSAVYLCASSLVGLAGGSTDTQYFGPGTRLTVL.

This chain joins TRBV6-1 and TRBJ2-2; D is ambiguous. V was pared by 5 bases and J by 6 bases, with 19 bases between. The CDR3 sequence is 16 residues long. Per the germline V gene, CDR1 is MNHNS and CDR2 is SASEGT. The CDR3 sequence is CASSRSGPRVSGELFF. The DNA of the CDR3 is TGTGCCAGCAGTCGATCCGGGCCCCGGGTGTCCGGGGAGCTGTTTTTT.

This clonotype was picked up a small number of times. The chain links TRBV28 to TRBJ2-7; possible D gene TRBD1, 6 bases. The germline V gene encodes CDR1 MDHEN and CDR2 SYDVKM. The CDR3 loop spans 15 amino acids. Trimming took 5 bases from V and 4 from J, leaving 18 bases between them. CDR3 sequence (DNA): TGTGCCAGCAGTCCCAAGGGACATACCTTTTACGAGCAGTACTTC. This codes for CASSPKGHTFYEQYF.

The table lists this clonotype with many counts. The chain recombines TRBV3-1 with TRBJ2-5; D gene uncertain. CDR1 LGHDT and CDR2 YNNKEL come from the germline V gene (reference sequence). The CDR3 covers 12 residues. Trimming took 0 bases from V and 6 from J, leaving 5 bases between them. The CDR3 DNA reads as TGTGCCAGCAGCCAAGATCGTAAGACCCAGTACTTC. This encodes CASSQDRKTQYF.

The sample holds a few counts of this clonotype. J is TRBJ1-6 and V is TRBV20-1; D is perhaps TRBD1 (6 bases). This CDR3 spans 15 amino acids. Trimming stripped 6 bases from V and 8 bases from J, with 20 bases between. Germline V CDR1 and CDR2: DFQATT, SNEGSKA (reference sequence). The CDR3 sequence is CSATEQGRRDSPLHF. The CDR3 nucleotides are TGCAGTGCAACGGAACAGGGTCGCCGTGATTCACCCCTCCACTTT.

This clonotype was observed many times. Without the conserved terminal phenylalanine or tryptophan, this CDR3 likely stems from a read error. No DNA is shown, since the ends of the CDR3 on it are uncertain; the CDR3 is the one TCRdb lists. CDR3 in amino acids: CSARPPNGDTPLV. The chain combines TRBV20-1 with TRBJ1-4; the table's D call, TRBD1, has no DNA check behind it. Per the germline V gene, CDR1 is DFQATT and CDR2 is SNEGSKA (reference sequence). Both ends counted, the CDR3 spans 13 residues.

This clonotype appeared a few times. The J gene is TRBJ2-1, the V gene TRBV30; D is undetermined. This CDR3 has 13 residues. Germline V gene lookup returns CDR1 GTSNPN and CDR2 SVGIG (reference sequence). Trimming left V 0 bases short and J 5 bases short, with 8 bases between. The CDR3 DNA sequence: TGTGCCTGGAGTGTACATCAGGACAATGAGCAGTTCTTC. Protein sequence: CAWSVHQDNEQFF.

This clonotype has at least ten counts. V gene TRBV7-9 combines with J gene TRBJ2-5; D ambiguous. Germline CDR1 is SEHNR and CDR2 is FQNEAQ (reference sequence). The CDR3 consists of 14 residues. Trimming took 5 bases from V and 4 from J, leaving 14 bases between them. CDR3 amino acids: CASSHLRSTETQYF. CDR3 DNA: TGTGCCAGCAGCCACCTCAGGTCGACAGAGACCCAGTACTTC.

This clonotype was picked up many times. The chain carries TRBV28 and TRBJ2-2, with D perhaps TRBD1 (6 bases). Germline V gene sequence: CDR1 MDHEN, CDR2 SYDVKM. The CDR3 length is 15 residues. Trimming took 1 base from V and 1 from J, leaving 7 bases between them. Here the CDR3 DNA reads TGTGCCAGCAGTTTATTAGGGGGGAACACCGGGGAGCTGTTTTTT. This translates into CASSLLGGNTGELFF.

This clonotype occurred many times. This rearrangement joins TRBV5-1 to TRBJ2-2; a possible D gene is TRBD2 (6 bases). The germline CDR1 and CDR2 sequences are SGHRS and YFSETQ. This CDR3 has 15 residues. Between the trimmed V and J ends, which lost 1 base and 5 bases, there was a span of 12 bases. CDR3 in amino acids: CASSLTVRGTGELFF. The CDR3 DNA follows: TGCGCCAGCAGCTTGACTGTTCGGGGGACCGGGGAGCTGTTTTTT.

Comment on this clonotype: A much larger clonotype is one base distant, so this may be a read error. The chain has TRBV5-1 and TRBJ2-2; 9 bases line up with TRBD1. Germline CDR1 and CDR2: SGHRS and YFSETQ. The CDR3 loop spans 15 amino acids. In DNA form, the CDR3 reads TGCGCCAGCAGCCTACAGGGGGCAGGCACCGGGGAGATGTTTTTT. It is translated as CASSLQGAGTGEMFF.

This rearrangement joins TRBV20-1 to TRBJ2-5; weak D call: TRBD1 (6 bases). Germline V CDR1 and CDR2: DFQATT, SNEGSKA (reference sequence). V lost 5 bases and J 5 bases, leaving 24 bases between the germline ends. CDR3 length: 16 residues. CDR3 nucleotide sequence: TGCAGTGCTCCTCCGAGGACAGACCTCATGGGGGAGACCCAGTACTTC. Translated, it gives CSAPPRTDLMGETQYF.

This rearrangement joins TRBV5-1 to TRBJ1-6, with 7 bases aligning to TRBD1. CDR1 is SGHRS and CDR2 is YFSETQ in the germline V gene. The length of the CDR3 is 14 residues. The junction had 1 base not matched to a gene; V was cut back by 4 bases and J by 3 bases. CDR3 in amino acids: CASSRDSYNSPLHF. CDR3 DNA: TGCGCCAGCAGCCGGGACAGCTATAATTCACCCCTCCACTTT.

There are a few counts of this clonotype. The rearrangement uses TRBV24-1 and TRBJ2-5, with D maybe TRBD1 (6 bases). Germline loops: CDR1 KGHDR, CDR2 SFDVKD. With 1 base removed from V and 2 bases from J, the gap between germline ends came to 13 bases. The CDR3 sequence is 16 residues long. Here the CDR3 DNA reads TGTGCCACCAGTGATTTTACCCGAAGGGGGCAAGAGACCCAGTACTTC. Translated: CATSDFTRRGQETQYF.

This clonotype was detected ten times or more. The rearrangement links TRBV29-1 to TRBJ2-1, with 7 bases fitting TRBD1. The CDR3 is 15 residues long. Germline loops: CDR1 SQVTM, CDR2 ANQGSEA. Germline trimming cut 0 bases from V and 4 bases from J; bases unmatched to any gene: 6. The CDR3 DNA is TGCAGCGTTGAAGATCCGGGACAGCCTTACAATGAGCAGTTCTTC. Amino acids: CSVEDPGQPYNEQFF.